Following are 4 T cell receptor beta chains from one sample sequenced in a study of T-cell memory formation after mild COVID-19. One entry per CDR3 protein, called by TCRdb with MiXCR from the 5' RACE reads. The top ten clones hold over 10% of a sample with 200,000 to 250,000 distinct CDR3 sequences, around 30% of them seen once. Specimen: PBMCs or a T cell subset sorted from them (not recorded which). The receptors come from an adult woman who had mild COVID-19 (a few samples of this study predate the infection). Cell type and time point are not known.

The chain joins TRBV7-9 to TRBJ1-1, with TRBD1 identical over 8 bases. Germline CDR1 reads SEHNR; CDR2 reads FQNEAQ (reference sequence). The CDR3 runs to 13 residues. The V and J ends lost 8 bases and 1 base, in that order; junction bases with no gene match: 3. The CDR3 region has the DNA TGTGCCAGCCGGGGACAGGAGAACACTGAAGCTTTCTTT. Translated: CASRGQENTEAFF.

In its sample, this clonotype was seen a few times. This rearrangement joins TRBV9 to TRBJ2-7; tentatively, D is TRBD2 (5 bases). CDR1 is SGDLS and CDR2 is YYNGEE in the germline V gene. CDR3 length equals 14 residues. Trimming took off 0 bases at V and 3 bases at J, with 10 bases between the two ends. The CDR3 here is CASSVDLASYEQYF. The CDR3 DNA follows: TGTGCCAGCAGCGTAGATCTAGCTAGCTACGAGCAGTACTTC. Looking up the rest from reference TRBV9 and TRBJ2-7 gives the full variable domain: DSGVTQTPKHLITATGQRVTLRCSPRSGDLSVYWYQQSLDQGLQFLIQYYNGEERAKGNILERFSAQQFPDLHSELNLSSLELGDSALYFCASSVDLASYEQYFGPGTRLTVT.

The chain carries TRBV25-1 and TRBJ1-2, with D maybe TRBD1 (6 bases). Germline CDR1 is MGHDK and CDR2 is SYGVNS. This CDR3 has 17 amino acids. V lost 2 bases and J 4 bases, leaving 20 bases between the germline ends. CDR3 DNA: TGTGCCAGCAGTGAAGGGGTAACAGGACAGCCCTCCTATGGCTACACCTTC. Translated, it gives CASSEGVTGQPSYGYTF.

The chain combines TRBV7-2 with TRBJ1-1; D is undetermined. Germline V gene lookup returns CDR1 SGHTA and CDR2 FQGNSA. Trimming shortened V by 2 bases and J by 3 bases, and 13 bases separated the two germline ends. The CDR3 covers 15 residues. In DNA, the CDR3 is TGTGCCAGCAGCTTATCTAGGGCTCCTTACACTGAAGCTTTCTTT. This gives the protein CASSLSRAPYTEAFF.